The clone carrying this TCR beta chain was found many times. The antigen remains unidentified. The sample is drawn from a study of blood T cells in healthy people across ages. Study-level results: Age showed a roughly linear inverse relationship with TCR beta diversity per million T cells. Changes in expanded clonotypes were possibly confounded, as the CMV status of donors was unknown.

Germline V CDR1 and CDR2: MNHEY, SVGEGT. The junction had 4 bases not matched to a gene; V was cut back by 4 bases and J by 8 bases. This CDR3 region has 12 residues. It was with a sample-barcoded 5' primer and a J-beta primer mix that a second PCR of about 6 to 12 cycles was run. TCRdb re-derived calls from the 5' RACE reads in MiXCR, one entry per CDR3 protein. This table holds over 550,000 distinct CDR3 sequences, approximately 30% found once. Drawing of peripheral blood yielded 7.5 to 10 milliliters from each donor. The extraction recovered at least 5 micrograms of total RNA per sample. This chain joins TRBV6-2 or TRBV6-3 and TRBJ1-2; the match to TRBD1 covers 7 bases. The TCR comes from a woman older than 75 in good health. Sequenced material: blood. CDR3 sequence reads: CASSLGQTGYTF. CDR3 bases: TGTGCCAGCAGTTTGGGACAGACCGGCTACACCTTC.